These 20 T cell receptor beta chains came from one sample sequenced in a study of tumor-infiltrating lymphocytes in primary liver carcinoma. Both RNA and DNA were isolated together from approximately 20-30 mg of bulk tissue that had not been sorted. The authors made TCR beta cDNA from approximately 500 ng total RNA with a constant-region primer. Slightly modified ARM-PCR served as the procedure for the TCR beta libraries. These libraries came from three rounds of nested multiplex PCR. The study ran its first two PCR rounds for about 11 cycles each, using TRBV1-TRBV30 forward primers and a C-beta reverse primer. TCRdb passed the multiplex PCR reads through MiXCR, listing each CDR3 protein once. The table records 100,000 to 150,000 distinct CDR3 sequences, 60% to 80% of them present only once. The specimen sequenced was liver tumor tissue from sampling region 3. Regarding subset: tumor region T3, left-lateral pole. These receptors were obtained from a woman in her sixties or seventies with primary liver carcinoma and hepatitis B virus infection.

Worth noting for this clonotype: Possible read error: a much larger clone is one base away. V usage is TRBV5-5 and J usage is TRBJ1-1; D gene unclear. Trimming left V 3 bases short and J 1 base short, with 10 bases between. Germline V gene sequence: CDR1 SGHKS, CDR2 YYEKEE (reference sequence). The CDR3 totals 14 residues. Here the CDR3 reads CASSSLKGNTEAFF. The CDR3, as DNA: TGTGCCAGCAGCTCGCTGAAGGGGAACACTGAAGCTTTCTTT.

This clonotype was counted a few times. CDR3 sequence: CASSFAGGYTGELFF. CDR3 DNA sequence: TGTGCCAGCAGCTTCGCTGGCGGTTACACCGGGGAGCTGTTTTTT. This chain links TRBV11-2 with TRBJ2-2, with D unresolved. Germline assignment: CDR1 SGHAT and CDR2 FQNNGV. The V gene lost 3 bases and the J gene lost 3 bases, with 11 bases spanning the gap. The CDR3 loop spans 15 amino acids.

As to this clonotype: Compared with germline, one end of the junction differs, possibly owing to a read error. The J gene is TRBJ2-1, the V gene TRBV29-1; no firm D call. The CDR3 extends over 14 amino acids. Per the germline V gene, CDR1 is SQVTM and CDR2 is ANQGSEA. This chain's CDR3 is CSVRPRGTYSEQFF. The DNA of the CDR3 is TGCAGCGTCCGTCCACGAGGCACCTACAGTGAGCAGTTCTTC.

In regard to this clonotype: A much larger clone sits a single nucleotide away, making a read error possible. The V gene is TRBV7-9, the J gene TRBJ2-3, with D tentatively TRBD1 or TRBD2 (7 bases each). The ends were cut back, 5 bases at V and 15 bases at J, with 18 bases in the middle. This CDR3 is 12 amino acids long. In germline, CDR1 is SEHNR, CDR2 FQNEAQ (reference sequence). The CDR3: CASSPRGGQLYF. The DNA for the CDR3 is TGTGCCAGCAGCCCGCGCGGGGGACAGCTTTATTTT. Full variable domain (outside the CDR3, taken from reference TRBV7-9 and TRBJ2-3): DTGVSQNPRHKITKRGQNVTFRCDPISEHNRLYWYRQTLGQGPEFLTYFQNEAQLEKSRLLSDRFSAERPKGSFSTLEIQRTEQGDSAMYLCASSPRGGQLYFGPGTRLTVL.

For this clonotype: A much larger clonotype is one base distant, so this may be a read error. This rearrangement joins TRBV12-3 or TRBV12-4 to TRBJ2-5; 10 nucleotides align to TRBD2. The CDR3 is 15 residues long. After removal of 4 bases from V and 4 bases from J, the junction contained 6 bases not matched to a gene. The CDR3 protein is CASSWPAGGLETQYF. The CDR3 DNA is TGTGCCAGCAGTTGGCCAGCGGGAGGGTTAGAGACCCAGTACTTC.

J is TRBJ2-5 and V is TRBV7-2; D is unclear. The CDR3 loop spans 13 amino acids. V was cut by 5 bases and J by 2 bases, with 9 bases left in between. Germline CDR1 SGHTA, CDR2 FQGNSA. DNA of the CDR3: TGTGCCAGCAGCCTTCTAAGGCAAGAGACCCAGTACTTC. It encodes CASSLLRQETQYF.

This clonotype showed up just a few times. It may be a read error: a sequence one base away is much more abundant. This chain joins TRBV14 and TRBJ2-7; the D is unclear. Germline-derived CDR1 and CDR2 are SGHDN and FVKESK. CDR3 length: 14 amino acids. CDR3 in DNA: TGTGCCAGCAGCCAAGTAGACGGATCCTACGTGCAGTACTTC. Translation gives CASSQVDGSYVQYF.

This clonotype occurred a few times. The junction does not match germline at one end; this may be a read error. V gene TRBV11-2 combines with J gene TRBJ2-3, with D possibly TRBD2 on 7 matching bases. This CDR3 is 14 amino acids long. Germline assignment: CDR1 SGHAT and CDR2 FQNNGV. The CDR3 loop reads CVSSGGGVGDTQYF. The CDR3 DNA reads TGTGTCAGCAGCGGCGGGGGCGTGGGGGATACGCAGTATTTT. The full variable domain, with the rest looked up from reference TRBV11-2 and TRBJ2-3, is EAGVAQSPRYKIIEKRQSVAFWCNPISGHATLYWYQQILGQGPKLLIQFQNNGVVDDSQLPKDRFSAERLKGVDSTLKIQPAKLEDSAVYLCVSSGGGVGDTQYFGPGTRLTVL.

About this clonotype itself: The junction departs from germline at one end; a sequencing error may be responsible. This chain connects TRBV5-1 to TRBJ2-1; 12 nucleotides agree with TRBD2. CDR3 length: 17 residues. Germline V gene data show CDR1 as SGHRS and CDR2 as YFSETQ. In DNA, the CDR3 is TGCGCCAGCAGCTTGGCCCTACTAGCGGGAGGCCACAATGAGCAGCTCTTC. It encodes CASSLALLAGGHNEQLF.

This clonotype was counted at least ten times. J is TRBJ1-1 and V is TRBV29-1, with 7 bases that match TRBD1. Germline V gives CDR1 SQVTM, CDR2 ANQGSEA. V trimming: 2 bases; J trimming: 7 bases; junction bases outside the gene matches: 7. This CDR3 comprises 13 residues. The CDR3 nucleotides read TGCAGCGTTGAAAATCCCAGGGGGGATGAAGCTTTCTTT. Its translation: CSVENPRGDEAFF.

In the case of this clonotype: At one of its ends the junction is not consistent with the germline gene, which may arise from a read error. V gene TRBV6-2 or TRBV6-3 combines with J gene TRBJ1-1; a possible D gene is TRBD1 (6 bases). CDR1 and CDR2 (germline): MNHEY, SVGEGT. The CDR3 consists of 15 residues. DNA for the CDR3: TGTGCCAGCAATCAACCGGGGGCGAGGGAGACTGAACCTTTCTTT. Translating gives CASNQPGARETEPFF.

Concerning this clonotype itself: The missing conserved phenylalanine or tryptophan at the end of this CDR3 makes a read error likely. The chain carries TRBV11-2 and TRBJ2-3, with D unclear. Germline V CDR1 and CDR2: SGHAT, FQNNGV. The length of the CDR3 is 14 residues. CDR3 region: CASSLLPSTDTQYS. CDR3 nucleotides: TGTGCCAGTAGCTTGCTCCCGAGCACAGATACGCAGTATTCT.

Only one count was recorded for this clonotype. As the CDR3 is not closed by the conserved phenylalanine or tryptophan, this likely results from a read error. CDR3 DNA: TGTACTAGCAGCCAAGATCTCCTAAGCGGTTCGAACTACGAGCAGTACTTA. Protein sequence: CTSSQDLLSGSNYEQYL. V and J are TRBV14 and TRBJ2-7, with a weak D call TRBD2 (6 bases). CDR1 and CDR2 (germline): SGHDN, FVKESK. The CDR3 is made up of 17 amino acids.

About this clonotype: The germline gene is not matched at one end of the junction; a read error may be the cause. This chain joins TRBV28 and TRBJ1-2; D might be TRBD1 (6 bases). The germline V gene has CDR1 MDHEN and CDR2 SYDVKM. This CDR3 region has 15 residues. The CDR3 nucleotides read TGTTCCAGCAGTATTTCCCGAGGGGGTCTCTATGGCTACACCTTC. This gives the protein CSSSISRGGLYGYTF.

As for this clonotype: A much larger clone is a single base away; this may be a read error. V is TRBV10-2 and J is TRBJ2-7; possible D gene TRBD2, 5 bases. The CDR3 sequence is 13 residues long. CDR1 is WSHSY and CDR2 is SAAADI in the germline V gene. V dropped 6 bases and J dropped 3 bases, with 12 bases sitting between them. DNA for the CDR3: TGCGCCAGCAGAGTAGTGGGAGACTACGAGCAGTACTTC. Protein product: CASRVVGDYEQYF.

In regard to this clonotype: This may come from a read error, since a much larger clone is one base off. This chain connects TRBV5-1 to TRBJ2-7; 9 bases agree with TRBD2. Germline loops: CDR1 SGHRS, CDR2 YFSETQ. CDR3 length equals 15 residues. CDR3 protein: CASSFSGRTRYAQYF. The CDR3 nucleotides are TGCGCCAGCAGCTTTAGCGGGAGAACTCGATACGCGCAGTACTTC.

On this clonotype: This may stem from a read error, because a much larger clone lies one nucleotide away. The chain uses TRBV14 and TRBJ2-3; D is ambiguous. This CDR3 spans 12 amino acids. Trimming cost V 8 bases and J 6 bases, with 12 bases left between them. Germline lookup yields CDR1 SGHDN and CDR2 FVKESK. CDR3 sequence reads: CASGVAKDTQYF. DNA for the CDR3: TGTGCCAGCGGGGTTGCGAAGGATACGCAGTATTTT.

The gene calls are TRBV10-3 and TRBJ2-7; D gene unclear. Germline CDR1 ENHRY, CDR2 SYGVKD. The CDR3 is made up of 11 amino acids. V lost 3 bases and J 9 bases, leaving 9 bases between the germline ends. This CDR3 is CAISEEIGQYF. CDR3 in DNA: TGTGCCATCAGTGAAGAGATCGGGCAGTACTTC.

This clonotype came up a few times. The chain combines TRBV6-4 with TRBJ2-1; TRBD2 matches at 8 bases. The CDR3 runs 16 residues. V lost 2 bases to trimming and J lost 0 bases; unmatched junction nucleotides: 3. Germline CDR1 reads MRHNA; CDR2 reads SNTAGT. Written as DNA, the CDR3 is TGTGCCAGCAGTGACCGGGGGGGTGGCTCCTACAATGAGCAGTTCTTC. Its translation: CASSDRGGGSYNEQFF.

Concerning this clonotype itself: A much larger clone differs by one base, so this may be a read error. The V call is TRBV28, the J call TRBJ2-5; no definite D call. CDR1 MDHEN and CDR2 SYDVKM come from the germline V gene. The CDR3 has 12 residues. CDR3 in DNA: TGTGTCAGCAGTTTCCGTCGGAAGACCCAGTACTTC. This gives the protein CVSSFRRKTQYF. Complete variable domain (other parts from reference TRBV28 and TRBJ2-5): DVKVTQSSRYLVKRTGEKVFLECVQDMDHENMFWYRQDPGLGLRLIYFSYDVKMKEKGDIPEGYSVSREKKERFSLILESASTNQTSMYLCVSSFRRKTQYFGPGTRLLVL.